A single T cell receptor (beta chain) is shown here with its context. This record belongs to a study of blood T cell repertoires in COVID-19. Germline V CDR1 and CDR2: MNHEY, SMNVEV (reference sequence). CDR3 length equals 18 residues. Deletions cut 2 bases from V and 4 bases from J, with 21 bases between. In terms of age and location, participants ranged from roughly 18 to 100 years and lived in about two dozen US areas. In assigning cohorts, the study relied on participant-reported clinical history. In Cohort 3, a recovered donor had either two negative PCRs, clearance, or symptom resolution. The assay was immunoSEQ multiplex PCR, and TCRdb's table has in-frame clones only and misses some. Of approximately 470,000 clones detected, roughly 87% appear once; the ten largest clones hold 0.7%.

The rearrangement links TRBV27 to TRBJ1-5, with D perhaps TRBD1 (6 bases). Source material: PBMCs or T cells enriched from blood (not recorded which). The clonotype was recovered from a woman aged 18-29 years who had recovered from COVID-19. The CDR3 loop is CASSLRPTHRERNQPQHF. The CDR3 region has the DNA TGTGCCAGCAGTTTACGTCCTACTCACAGGGAGCGGAATCAGCCCCAGCATTTT.